This TCR beta chain derives from a study of blood T cell repertoires in COVID-19. Study overall: Acute and convalescent COVID-19 samples came from the United States, Italy and Spain. The analysed material was cDNA or gDNA that came from T cells, B-cell-depleted T cells, or PBMCs.

Seattle's enrolled individuals joined amid active infection and were then monitored longitudinally. Per the authors' pipeline: Estimation of nucleated cell counts was performed using reference gene primer amplification. The repertoire was sequenced with immunoSEQ multiplex PCR; TCRdb's copy has only in-frame clones and lacks some. V and J calls plus clone size are reproduced from that table; the DNA served to infer D and trimming. This table holds 150,000 or so clones, 83% found once. The TCR comes from an older woman with COVID-19, enrolled during active disease. Sequencing was performed on peripheral blood.

CDR3: CASSPGQGLWNNQPQHF. The CDR3 DNA sequence: TGTGCCAGCTCACCTGGACAGGGCTTGTGGAACAATCAGCCCCAGCATTTT. The chain combines TRBV18 with TRBJ1-5, with TRBD1 identical over 8 bases. Germline loops: CDR1 KGHSH, CDR2 LQKENI. CDR3 length: 17 residues. V lost 3 bases, J lost 3 bases, and 10 bases stayed unmatched.